This T cell receptor (beta chain) derives from a study of Graves' ophthalmopathy and Graves' hyperthyroidism. Study results and caveats: A model built from 13 signatures distinguished ophthalmopathy from stable hyperthyroidism with about 90% sensitivity and 81.08% specificity. Among thyroid clonotypes expanded above 0.001 frequency, most also appeared in blood.

CDR1 and CDR2 (germline): DFQATT, SNEGSKA (reference sequence). The length of the CDR3 is 16 residues. V was pared by 0 bases and J by 5 bases, with 6 bases of the junction left unmatched. Other autoimmune diseases, uncontrolled infections, pregnancy or lactation excluded patients from enrollment. RNA transcripts yielded amplified TCR beta CDR3 regions. Second-round multiplex PCR followed a first-round RT-PCR using HTBI primers. A single record per CDR3 protein comes from TCRdb applying MiXCR to the multiplex PCR reads. The sample includes about 220,000 distinct CDR3 sequences, roughly 21% of them seen just once. The sample holds many counts of this clonotype. Its antigen is not identified.

The specimen sequenced was peripheral blood. The chain combines TRBV20-1 with TRBJ2-5; 13 bases line up with TRBD2. This clonotype was sampled from a woman aged 45-59 years with Graves' ophthalmopathy. The CDR3 DNA sequence: TGCAGTGCTAGAGACGGGACTAGCGGGATCTGGGAGACCCAGTACTTC. Its translation is CSARDGTSGIWETQYF.